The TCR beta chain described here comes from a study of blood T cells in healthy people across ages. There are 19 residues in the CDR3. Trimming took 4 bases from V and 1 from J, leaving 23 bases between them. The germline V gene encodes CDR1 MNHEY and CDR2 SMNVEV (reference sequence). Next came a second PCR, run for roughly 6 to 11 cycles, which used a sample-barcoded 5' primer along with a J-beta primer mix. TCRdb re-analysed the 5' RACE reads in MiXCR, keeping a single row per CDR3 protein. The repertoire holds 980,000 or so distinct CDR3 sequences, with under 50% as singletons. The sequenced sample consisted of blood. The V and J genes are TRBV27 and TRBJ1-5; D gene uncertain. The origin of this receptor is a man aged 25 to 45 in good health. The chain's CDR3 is CASSSQSRQAGTSNQPQHF. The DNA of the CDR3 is TGTGCCAGCAGTTCTCAGTCTCGGCAGGCGGGCACGAGCAATCAGCCCCAGCATTTT.